One and the same sample provided the 24 T cell receptor beta chains below, sequenced in a study of Graves' ophthalmopathy and Graves' hyperthyroidism (dated by TCRdb to the late 2010s). TCRdb lists the instrument as Illumina HiSeq 2000. TCR beta CDR3 regions were amplified from RNA transcripts for repertoire sequencing. The first round was an RT-PCR using HTBI primers with the Qiagen OneStep RT-PCR kit, and this first round was followed by a second-round multiplex PCR, then size selection and purification. Using fastp trimming at Q25 and MiXCR clonotype assembly, TCRdb reanalyzed the public sequencing data and kept in-frame beta chains. Each CDR3 protein gets just one entry, which takes the most common genes and DNA from the rows behind it. The sample table shows hundreds of thousands of distinct CDR3 sequences, and 35% to 50% are seen once. About 3.3% of the sample belongs to the ten largest clones.

Input material: peripheral blood. These receptor sequences come from an adult man with Graves' ophthalmopathy.

V gene TRBV25-1 combines with J gene TRBJ1-6, with D maybe TRBD1 (5 bases). The CDR3 covers 16 residues. The V gene lost 0 bases and the J gene lost 3 bases, with 9 bases spanning the gap. Germline values: CDR1 MGHDK, CDR2 SYGVNS. The CDR3 region is CASSEYEGDYNSPLHF. The CDR3 DNA reads as TGTGCCAGCAGTGAATATGAAGGGGACTATAATTCACCCCTCCACTTT.

This chain links TRBV9 with TRBJ2-2, with 8 positions matching TRBD2. The CDR3 loop spans 16 amino acids. CDR1 and CDR2 (germline): SGDLS, YYNGEE. The trim removed 7 bases at V and 2 bases at J, leaving 10 bases unmatched. CDR3 amino acids: CASAWQGLENTGELFF. In DNA, the CDR3 is TGTGCCAGCGCATGGCAGGGACTAGAAAACACCGGGGAGCTGTTTTTT.

The chain employs TRBV29-1 and TRBJ2-5, with 9 positions matching TRBD1. J lost 2 bases, V lost 4 bases, and 8 bases had no gene match. This CDR3 is built from 15 residues. Per germline, CDR1 SQVTM and CDR2 ANQGSEA. The CDR3 nucleotides are TGCAGCGTTGTTCTGGACAGGGGAGGGCAAGAGACCCAGTACTTC. This encodes CSVVLDRGGQETQYF.

The J gene is TRBJ2-5, the V gene TRBV14, with TRBD2 as a possible D gene (6 bases). V dropped 11 bases and J dropped 1 base, with 14 bases sitting between them. Germline CDR1 SGHDN, CDR2 FVKESK. There are 13 residues in the CDR3. CDR3 nucleotides: TGTGCCTGGAGTGGCGGGATCCAAGAGACCCAGTACTTC. Its translation is CAWSGGIQETQYF.

This clonotype was seen only a few times. The V gene is TRBV19, the J gene TRBJ2-2, with TRBD2 identical over 9 bases. The CDR3 has 16 residues. Trimming took 9 bases from V and 2 from J; bases not matched to a gene: 10. Germline values: CDR1 LNHDA, CDR2 SQIVND (reference sequence). This CDR3 reads CASSFLAGKNTGELFF. CDR3 in DNA: TGTGCCAGCAGCTTTCTAGCGGGAAAAAACACCGGGGAGCTGTTTTTT. The complete variable domain, with remaining parts taken from reference TRBV19 and TRBJ2-2, reads DGGITQSPKYLFRKEGQNVTLSCEQNLNHDAMYWYRQDPGQGLRLIYYSQIVNDFQKGDIAEGYSVSREKKESFPLTVTSAQKNPTAFYLCASSFLAGKNTGELFFGEGSRLTVL.

As regards this clonotype: The CDR3 ends on some other residue instead of the conserved phenylalanine or tryptophan, so this is likely a read error. The chain combines TRBV2 with TRBJ2-7; D is ambiguous. Looked up from germline, CDR1 is SNHLY and CDR2 is FYNNEI. This CDR3 contains 15 residues. V lost 5 bases and J 5 bases, leaving 19 bases between the germline ends. The CDR3 nucleotides read TGTGCCAGCAGTTTATTCCGAGGTCCGGATGACGAGCAGTACCTC. Amino acid sequence: CASSLFRGPDDEQYL.

This clonotype was seen repeatedly, ten times or more. The CDR3 here is CASSLMQGETQYF. The DNA of the CDR3 is TGTGCCAGCAGCTTAATGCAGGGAGAGACCCAGTACTTC. The chain carries TRBV7-3 and TRBJ2-5; TRBD1 might be the D (5 bases). The length of the CDR3 is 13 residues. Germline assignment: CDR1 SGHTA and CDR2 FQGTGA. The V end was cut by 1 base, the J end by 4 bases, with 7 bases between.

This chain connects TRBV25-1 to TRBJ1-1, with 8 bases aligning to TRBD1. V lost 7 bases, J lost 4 bases, and 8 bases stayed unmatched. The CDR3 spans 14 residues. Per the germline V gene, CDR1 is MGHDK and CDR2 is SYGVNS. In nucleotides, the CDR3 is TGTGCCAGCATAAGGGACAGGTATCCCACTGAAGCTTTCTTT. Residues: CASIRDRYPTEAFF.

This clonotype was recorded at least ten times. The chain is built from TRBV20-1 and TRBJ1-5; D is possibly TRBD1 (5 bases). Germline CDR1 and CDR2: DFQATT and SNEGSKA (reference sequence). The CDR3 spans 14 residues. V was cut by 0 bases and J by 4 bases, with 10 bases left in between. The CDR3 loop is CSARETGGNQPQHF. Written as DNA, the CDR3 is TGCAGTGCTAGAGAGACGGGGGGGAATCAGCCCCAGCATTTT.

This chain uses TRBV2 with TRBJ2-7; weak D call: TRBD1 (5 bases). Trimming removed 8 bases from V and 4 bases from J, with 18 bases in between. Per the germline V gene, CDR1 is SNHLY and CDR2 is FYNNEI. CDR3 length: 14 amino acids. CDR3 sequence (DNA): TGTGCCAGCGTTGTGGGGCGAGATGGGTACGAGCAGTACTTC. Translated: CASVVGRDGYEQYF.

This clonotype was found once. The rearrangement links TRBV29-1 to TRBJ1-2, with D maybe TRBD1 (5 bases). CDR1 is SQVTM, CDR2 ANQGSEA, per germline. The V gene lost 6 bases and the J gene lost 4 bases, with 12 bases spanning the gap. CDR3 length: 12 residues. The CDR3, as DNA: TGCAGCGTAGAGGGGCCCGGCTATGGCTACACCTTC. Protein sequence: CSVEGPGYGYTF. The entire variable domain, with the rest obtained from reference TRBV29-1 and TRBJ1-2, is as follows: SAVISQKPSRDICQRGTSLTIQCQVDSQVTMMFWYRQQPGQSLTLIATANQGSEATYESGFVIDKFPISRPNLTFSTLTVSNMSPEDSSIYLCSVEGPGYGYTFGSGTRLTVV.

This clonotype was observed at least ten times. The rearrangement joins TRBV19 to TRBJ1-2; TRBD1 matches at 8 bases. The CDR3 totals 15 residues. With 5 bases clipped from V and 3 bases from J, the junction kept 8 bases outside the gene matches. Germline-derived CDR1 and CDR2 are LNHDA and SQIVND (reference sequence). CDR3 in amino acids: CASSATGTGHYGYTF. In DNA, the CDR3 is TGTGCCAGTAGTGCTACCGGGACAGGCCACTATGGCTACACCTTC.

This clonotype was detected ten times or more. The chain joins TRBV4-1 to TRBJ2-5; 9 bases are a match to TRBD1. CDR3 length: 15 residues. The J segment lost 4 bases and the V segment lost 1 base, leaving 4 bases of the junction unmatched. Germline V lookup: CDR1 MGHRA, CDR2 YSYEKL. CDR3 loop: CASSQVQGARETQYF. CDR3 bases: TGCGCCAGCAGCCAAGTACAGGGGGCGCGAGAGACCCAGTACTTC.

This clonotype appeared many times. The chain combines TRBV19 with TRBJ1-2; possibly TRBD1 for D (5 bases). Trimming removed 3 bases at V and 4 bases at J, with 15 bases between. CDR1 is LNHDA, CDR2 SQIVND, per germline (reference sequence). This CDR3 region has 15 residues. DNA for the CDR3: TGTGCCAGTAGTATTTCCCAGCAGGGAGGCTATGGCTACACCTTC. It encodes CASSISQQGGYGYTF.

The chain has TRBV10-3 and TRBJ1-5; 7 nucleotides line up with TRBD1. V lost 2 bases to trimming and J lost 11 bases; unmatched junction nucleotides: 9. Germline-derived CDR1 and CDR2 are ENHRY and SYGVKD. The CDR3 contains 14 residues. The CDR3 protein is CAISEGTAGETQHF. DNA for the CDR3: TGTGCCATCAGTGAGGGGACAGCAGGAGAGACCCAGCATTTT.

A few counts support this clonotype. This chain connects TRBV10-3 to TRBJ2-5; TRBD2 matches at 15 bases. This CDR3 is 12 amino acids long. The junction had 3 bases not matched to a gene; V was cut back by 10 bases and J by 9 bases. Germline V gene lookup returns CDR1 ENHRY and CDR2 SYGVKD. The CDR3 protein is CATGLAGGSQYF. In nucleotides, the CDR3 is TGTGCCACCGGACTAGCGGGGGGGTCCCAGTACTTC.

V usage is TRBV7-3 and J usage is TRBJ1-2; 10 nucleotides align to TRBD1. Germline-derived CDR1 and CDR2 are SGHTA and FQGTGA. The trim removed 1 base at V and 3 bases at J, leaving 2 bases unmatched. The CDR3 extends over 15 amino acids. The CDR3 DNA sequence: TGTGCCAGCAGCTTAAAGACAGGGGGCTACTATGGCTACACCTTC. Its protein is CASSLKTGGYYGYTF.

This clonotype was detected ten times or more. This chain links TRBV14 with TRBJ2-7; weak D call: TRBD2 (6 bases). Germline V gene lookup returns CDR1 SGHDN and CDR2 FVKESK. The CDR3 consists of 13 residues. Trimming took off 1 base at V and 4 bases at J, with 8 bases between the two ends. CDR3 coding DNA: TGTGCCAGCAGCCAAGGGCTAGCGTACGAGCAGTACTTC. Translating gives CASSQGLAYEQYF.

In the case of this clonotype: A junction end diverges from the germline sequence, so it may reflect a read error. The chain employs TRBV5-5 and TRBJ1-1; 10 bases are shared with TRBD1. Germline CDR1 and CDR2: SGHKS and YYEKEE (reference sequence). The CDR3 has 17 residues. DNA of the CDR3: TGCGCCAGCAGCTCCGCCGGGACAGGGGCGGGGTACACTGAAGCTTTCTTT. This gives the protein CASSSAGTGAGYTEAFF.

The chain combines TRBV10-3 with TRBJ2-7; D unresolved. With 4 bases removed from V and 0 bases from J, the gap between germline ends came to 7 bases. The CDR3 covers 13 residues. CDR1 and CDR2 from the germline V gene are ENHRY and SYGVKD. The CDR3 DNA sequence: TGTGCCATCAGTGGCCGGGCCTCCTACGAGCAGTACTTC. This codes for CAISGRASYEQYF.

The V gene is TRBV7-9, the J gene TRBJ2-2; TRBD2 agrees at 8 bases. Germline CDR1 and CDR2: SEHNR and FQNEAQ (reference sequence). The CDR3 is 18 residues long. V shed 2 bases, J shed 1 base, and the junction held 9 bases outside the gene matches. The CDR3 spells CASSLIPLAGGNTGELFF. In DNA form, the CDR3 reads TGTGCCAGCAGCTTAATTCCCCTTGCGGGGGGGAACACCGGGGAGCTGTTTTTT.

As for this clonotype: At one of its ends the junction is not consistent with the germline gene, which may arise from a read error. The chain is built from TRBV10-3 and TRBJ2-7; TRBD1 matches at 8 bases. Germline-derived CDR1 and CDR2 are ENHRY and SYGVKD. This CDR3 comprises 15 residues. The CDR3 DNA reads as TGTGCCAGCAGTACGACAGGGGACTCCGCCTACGAGCAGTACTTC. Its protein is CASSTTGDSAYEQYF.

The rearrangement links TRBV4-1 to TRBJ1-1, with D uncertain. The CDR3 is 14 amino acids. Germline CDR1 reads MGHRA; CDR2 reads YSYEKL. The V and J ends lost 1 base and 7 bases respectively, with 13 bases between them. This CDR3 reads CASSQGGQLFEAFF. CDR3 DNA: TGCGCCAGCAGCCAAGGCGGGCAGCTCTTTGAAGCTTTCTTT.

This clonotype was recorded at least ten times. The germline gene is not matched at one end of the junction; a read error may be the cause. This rearrangement joins TRBV7-9 to TRBJ1-1; 7 bases are a match to TRBD1. CDR1 and CDR2 (germline): SEHNR, FQNEAQ (reference sequence). This CDR3 has 15 residues. CDR3 region: CASSLAEEGAAEAFF. CDR3 DNA: TGTGCCAGCAGCCTAGCGGAGGAGGGGGCCGCTGAAGCTTTCTTT.